This is a list of T cell receptor beta chains from one sample in a study of shared clonotypes between healthy human individuals. The table came from immunoSEQ multiplex PCR; TCRdb's copy has only in-frame clones and leaves some out. The sample records more than 550,000 clones, roughly 72% being singletons. Sequenced input: memory CD4+ T cells sorted from blood. These receptors were collected from a woman in her 30s in good health. Each CDR3 is given with its conserved first and last residue.

j_call: TRBJ2-5; v_call: TRBV7-9; cdr3_aa: CASSLKEMGDTQYF
j_call: .; v_call: TRBV7-2; cdr3_aa: CASSLSALLPVEQYF
j_call: TRBJ2-7; v_call: TRBV5-1; cdr3_aa: CASSSGLAGGYEQYF
j_call: TRBJ1-5; v_call: TRBV28; cdr3_aa: CASSYPRDRGTRNQPQHF
j_call: TRBJ2-6; v_call: TRBV15; cdr3_aa: CATSLDSGANVLTF
j_call: TRBJ2-3; v_call: TRBV18; cdr3_aa: CASSTGVSGTDTQYF
j_call: TRBJ2-2; v_call: TRBV25-1; cdr3_aa: CASSGLAGGQYTGELFF
j_call: TRBJ2-1; v_call: TRBV30; cdr3_aa: CAWSVYRASEQFF
j_call: TRBJ1-5; v_call: TRBV6-6; cdr3_aa: CASSYTAGTENQPQHF
j_call: TRBJ2-2; v_call: TRBV28; cdr3_aa: CASRRQGGSTGELFF
j_call: TRBJ2-3; v_call: TRBV18; cdr3_aa: CASSPNRGKTDTQYF
j_call: TRBJ1-1; v_call: TRBV18; cdr3_aa: CASFQTSGATEAFF
j_call: TRBJ2-3; v_call: TRBV27; cdr3_aa: CASSPDRGLGTQYF
j_call: TRBJ2-7; v_call: TRBV18; cdr3_aa: CASSQGLAGVGPFYEQYF
j_call: TRBJ1-2; v_call: TRBV5-1; cdr3_aa: CASSLDMPPYTF
j_call: TRBJ2-7; v_call: TRBV14; cdr3_aa: CASSQTGLAGGQQYF
j_call: TRBJ2-2; v_call: TRBV5-1; cdr3_aa: CASTLGTSTGELFF
j_call: TRBJ2-1; v_call: TRBV7-6; cdr3_aa: CASSPLAQVNEQFF
j_call: TRBJ2-5; v_call: TRBV5-1; cdr3_aa: CASSSGTGQETQYF
j_call: TRBJ2-5; v_call: TRBV27; cdr3_aa: CASSSSGTGRETQYF
j_call: TRBJ2-7; v_call: TRBV28; cdr3_aa: CASRSGTRTSSYEQYF
j_call: TRBJ1-1; v_call: TRBV28; cdr3_aa: CASTGGGFLMNTEAFF
j_call: TRBJ1-1; v_call: TRBV6-5; cdr3_aa: CASSYTRQGDTEAFF
j_call: TRBJ2-7; v_call: TRBV7-8; cdr3_aa: CASSPRYVRGEQYF
j_call: TRBJ2-3; v_call: TRBV5-4; cdr3_aa: CASSLYTLGTSVTDTQYF
j_call: TRBJ2-7; v_call: TRBV28; cdr3_aa: CASKPQGYEQYF
j_call: TRBJ2-3; v_call: TRBV5-1; cdr3_aa: CASSLGTGGNTQYF
j_call: TRBJ2-3; v_call: TRBV11-2; cdr3_aa: CASNHRGARSTDTQYF
j_call: TRBJ1-1; v_call: TRBV7-8; cdr3_aa: CASSPRPAAGTEAFF
j_call: TRBJ2-1; v_call: TRBV7-3; cdr3_aa: CASSLNSDPSYNEQFF
j_call: TRBJ2-3; v_call: TRBV28; cdr3_aa: CASSYLAGGFTDTQYF
j_call: TRBJ2-1; v_call: TRBV9; cdr3_aa: CASSVGGYSYNEQFF
j_call: TRBJ2-7; v_call: TRBV2; cdr3_aa: CASINLSGSEQYF
j_call: TRBJ2-3; v_call: TRBV25-1; cdr3_aa: CASSGTRIVAGGTDTQYF
j_call: TRBJ1-4; v_call: TRBV28; cdr3_aa: CASHVGVDNEKLFF
j_call: TRBJ2-7; v_call: TRBV27; cdr3_aa: CASSPMRPYEQYF
j_call: TRBJ2-1; v_call: TRBV18; cdr3_aa: CASSPGVDSYNEQFF
j_call: TRBJ2-5; v_call: TRBV19; cdr3_aa: CASSRETGQETQYF
j_call: TRBJ1-2; v_call: TRBV5-6; cdr3_aa: CASSIQGHGYTF
j_call: TRBJ2-7; v_call: TRBV5-6; cdr3_aa: CASSVGRSFYEQYF
j_call: TRBJ2-7; v_call: TRBV14; cdr3_aa: CASSPTGGGEQYF
j_call: TRBJ1-5; v_call: TRBV28; cdr3_aa: CASVSGQINQPQHF
j_call: TRBJ2-6; v_call: TRBV18; cdr3_aa: CASSPRQRPGDSGANVLTF
j_call: TRBJ2-2; v_call: TRBV11-2; cdr3_aa: CASSFTSAGTGELFF
j_call: TRBJ2-2; v_call: TRBV5-1; cdr3_aa: CASSYSGGITGELFF
j_call: TRBJ2-1; v_call: TRBV30; cdr3_aa: CASTPWGGAYNEQFF
j_call: TRBJ2-3; v_call: TRBV5-1; cdr3_aa: CASSLEEQMTDTQYF
j_call: TRBJ1-5; v_call: TRBV7-9; cdr3_aa: CASSSAGTGGMSNQPQHF
j_call: TRBJ2-1; v_call: TRBV28; cdr3_aa: CASSLRHRDNEQFF
j_call: TRBJ2-1; v_call: TRBV27; cdr3_aa: CASSLGGRAYNEQFF
j_call: TRBJ2-1; v_call: TRBV19; cdr3_aa: CASRRSGNDYNEQFF
j_call: TRBJ2-5; v_call: TRBV5-4; cdr3_aa: CASSTGTSGIGETQYF
j_call: TRBJ1-2; v_call: TRBV5-4; cdr3_aa: CASSTGQLNYGYTF
j_call: TRBJ2-2; v_call: TRBV7-9; cdr3_aa: CASSVLAGGTGELFF
j_call: TRBJ1-1; v_call: TRBV30; cdr3_aa: CAWSSGGAEAFF